This T cell receptor beta chain was documented in a study of radiation and T cells in renal cell carcinoma. Study-level points and caveats: Pretreatment tumor biopsies were lacking, so baseline clonotypes are unknown. From baseline, blood top tumor clonotypes peaked at 2 weeks post-radiation.

The time point denotes: blood 4 weeks post-SBRT, at nephrectomy. The sample's treatment: 15 Gy SBRT to primary tumor, nephrectomy 4 weeks later. Nephrectomy followed 15 Gy stereotactic body radiation by 4 weeks. Radiation-treated patients gave blood at baseline, week 2 and week 4. Generated by immunoSEQ multiplex PCR, the TCRdb table keeps only in-frame clones and is missing some. The repertoire has 150,000 to 200,000 clones, around 90% of them found once; the top ten carry approximately 10%. About this clone: Its target is unknown.

The V gene's germline CDR1 is SGHTA and CDR2 FQGNSA. The germline V and J ends were trimmed by 3 bases and 5 bases, with 11 bases remaining between them. The length of the CDR3 is 14 residues. This sequence was found in a woman aged 50 to 65 with renal cell carcinoma. The sample consisted of blood, taken from a patient whose treatment included radiotherapy and nephrectomy. J is TRBJ1-5 and V is TRBV7-2; unclear D gene. The CDR3 spells CASSFSPTYQPQHF. The CDR3 coding sequence is TGTGCCAGCAGCTTCAGCCCGACTTATCAGCCCCAGCATTTT.